The next 21 T cell receptor beta chains were all read from a single sample in a study of cytomegalovirus exposure and HLA in healthy donors. A multiplex PCR was run with 60 Vbeta primers and 13 Jbeta primers. Sequencing was performed with immunoSEQ multiplex PCR; in TCRdb, only in-frame clones are kept and a portion is missing. The sample shows some 140,000 clones, around 80% of them seen only once. Material: PBMCs. The receptors originated from a woman in her thirties or forties in good health and CMV-seronegative.

V is TRBV7-8 and J is TRBJ2-1; TRBD2 matches 8 bases. CDR3 length: 16 amino acids. In germline, CDR1 is SGHVS, CDR2 FQNEAQ. The V gene end was trimmed by 5 bases and the J gene end by 0 bases; junction bases not matched to a gene: 6. This CDR3 reads CASSSQRGSSYNEQFF. The CDR3 nucleotides are TGTGCCAGCAGCAGCCAGCGGGGGAGCTCCTACAATGAGCAGTTCTTC.

A note on this clone: Given the absence of the conserved phenylalanine or tryptophan at the CDR3 end, a read error is likely. The genes are TRBV5-1 and TRBJ1-1; 8 positions agree with TRBD1. Germline CDR1 and CDR2: SGHRS and YFSETQ. The CDR3 covers 13 residues. The DNA for the CDR3 is TGCGCCAGCGCGCGACAGGGGAACGCTGAAGCTTTCCTT. This sequence encodes CASARQGNAEAFL.

This clone was seen a few times. The rearrangement links TRBV6-5 to TRBJ2-3; TRBD2 is a possible D gene (6 bases). Germline V gene lookup returns CDR1 MNHEY and CDR2 SVGAGI. Trimming took off 7 bases at V and 2 bases at J, with 16 bases between the two ends. This CDR3 has 15 amino acids. The CDR3 here is CASTDSGSHTDTQYF. CDR3 coding DNA: TGTGCCAGCACTGATAGCGGTTCTCACACAGATACGCAGTATTTT.

The CDR3 DNA reads TGTGCCTGGAGTTTGGGCGGGAGCCCAGCGGGCGAGCAGTACTTC. Its protein is CAWSLGGSPAGEQYF. The gene calls are TRBV30 and TRBJ2-7, with 7 bases identical to TRBD2. The trim removed 2 bases at V and 6 bases at J, leaving 13 bases unmatched. The CDR3 totals 15 residues. Germline V gene data show CDR1 as GTSNPN and CDR2 as SVGIG (reference sequence). The full variable domain, rest sourced from reference TRBV30 and TRBJ2-7, is SQTIHQWPATLVQPVGSPLSLECTVEGTSNPNLYWYRQAAGRGLQLLFYSVGIGQISSEVPQNLSASRPQDRQFILSSKKLLLSDSGFYLCAWSLGGSPAGEQYFGPGTRLTVT.

This chain uses TRBV5-6 with TRBJ1-2; the D gene is possibly TRBD1 (5 bases). The CDR3 extends over 14 amino acids. The V gene's germline CDR1 is SGHDT and CDR2 YYEEEE. The V gene lost 8 bases and the J gene lost 6 bases, with 20 bases spanning the gap. The CDR3 region is CARETSTAEDGYTF. The DNA for the CDR3 is TGTGCCAGAGAGACCTCGACAGCAGAAGATGGCTACACCTTC.

J is TRBJ2-3 and V is TRBV29-1, with D perhaps matching TRBD2 (5 bases). Germline V gene data show CDR1 as SQVTM and CDR2 as ANQGSEA. Trimming left V 4 bases short and J 3 bases short, with 8 bases between. This CDR3 contains 12 residues. The CDR3 is CSVGDYTDTQYF. For the CDR3, the DNA is TGCAGCGTTGGAGACTATACAGATACGCAGTATTTT.

This clone was detected only once. This chain links TRBV2 with TRBJ1-2; the match to TRBD1 covers 9 bases. Germline V lookup: CDR1 SNHLY, CDR2 FYNNEI. CDR3 length equals 14 residues. The ends lost 6 bases at V and 4 bases at J; junction bases unmatched: 6. The CDR3 sequence: CASRTGGAGYGYTF. The CDR3 coding sequence is TGTGCCAGCAGAACAGGGGGCGCCGGCTATGGCTACACCTTC.

The chain joins TRBV28 to TRBJ1-1; D perhaps matches TRBD1 (5 bases). Trimming removed 6 bases from V and 3 bases from J, with 17 bases in between. The CDR3 is made up of 15 amino acids. Germline loops: CDR1 MDHEN, CDR2 SYDVKM. The CDR3 loop reads CASSPQPEGDTEAFF. The DNA of the CDR3 is TGTGCCAGCAGCCCTCAGCCCGAAGGGGACACTGAAGCTTTCTTT.

This clone was seen more than once but under ten times. The rearrangement joins TRBV7-8 to TRBJ1-2; a weak D match, TRBD1 (6 bases). Germline CDR1 reads SGHVS; CDR2 reads FQNEAQ. The CDR3 extends over 15 amino acids. Trimming took off 4 bases at V and 4 bases at J, with 16 bases between the two ends. CDR3 protein: CASSSRGARPYGYTF. CDR3 DNA: TGTGCCAGCAGCTCCAGGGGCGCAAGGCCCTATGGCTACACCTTC.

This clone was recorded only once. This chain uses TRBV29-1 with TRBJ2-7, with 7 positions matching TRBD1. Per the germline V gene, CDR1 is SQVTM and CDR2 is ANQGSEA. The CDR3 consists of 15 residues. Unmatched junction bases numbered 8, after V lost 0 bases and J lost 3 bases. CDR3 in DNA: TGCAGCGTTGAAGATCAGGGGACAGAGCACTACGAGCAGTACTTC. Its translation is CSVEDQGTEHYEQYF.

V and J are TRBV30 and TRBJ2-3; D is uncertain. Trimming stripped 4 bases from V and 4 bases from J, with 9 bases between. The length of the CDR3 is 12 residues. Germline V gives CDR1 GTSNPN, CDR2 SVGIG (reference sequence). CDR3 sequence (DNA): TGTGCCTGGACCGGGTCACCAGATACGCAGTATTTT. Translated: CAWTGSPDTQYF. The complete variable domain, with remaining parts taken from reference TRBV30 and TRBJ2-3, reads SQTIHQWPATLVQPVGSPLSLECTVEGTSNPNLYWYRQAAGRGLQLLFYSVGIGQISSEVPQNLSASRPQDRQFILSSKKLLLSDSGFYLCAWTGSPDTQYFGPGTRLTVL.

As to this clone: The same CDR3 arises from other DNA sequences in this sample as well. The rearrangement joins TRBV2 to TRBJ2-7; D is possibly TRBD1 (5 bases). This CDR3 is 12 amino acids long. Germline V gives CDR1 SNHLY, CDR2 FYNNEI. With 3 bases removed from V and 3 bases from J, the gap between germline ends came to 6 bases. The DNA of the CDR3 is TGTGCCAGCAGTGAGCAGGGCTACGAGCAGTACTTC. This encodes CASSEQGYEQYF.

CDR3 DNA sequence: TGTGCCAGCTCACCACCGTCAACCTACTACGAGCAGTACTTC. This translates into CASSPPSTYYEQYF. The chain recombines TRBV18 with TRBJ2-7; D is unresolved. Germline V gives CDR1 KGHSH, CDR2 LQKENI. The CDR3 covers 14 residues. Trimming stripped 0 bases from V and 3 bases from J, with 9 bases between.

The V call is TRBV6-6, the J call TRBJ2-7; D remains ambiguous. The CDR3 extends over 11 amino acids. Trimming pared 5 bases from V and 2 bases from J, leaving 4 bases between. Germline V gene lookup returns CDR1 MNHNY and CDR2 SVGAGI (reference sequence). The CDR3 sequence is CASSPAYEQYF. CDR3 nucleotides: TGTGCCAGCAGTCCCGCCTACGAGCAGTACTTC.

This chain joins TRBV27 and TRBJ2-7, with TRBD2 matching 12 bases. Looked up from germline, CDR1 is MNHEY and CDR2 is SMNVEV (reference sequence). The junction had 1 base not matched to a gene; V was cut back by 8 bases and J by 2 bases. This CDR3 spans 13 amino acids. CDR3 sequence reads: CASRLAGAYEQYF. In nucleotides, the CDR3 is TGTGCCAGCCGACTAGCGGGAGCCTACGAGCAGTACTTC.

V is TRBV21-1 and J is TRBJ2-2; no check of the table's D call, TRBD1, against the DNA was made. TRBV21-1 is listed as a pseudogene. The CDR3 is 16 amino acids. The CDR3 nucleotides read TGTGCCAGCAGCAGGGGCAGACACGCGAACACCGGGGAGCTGTTTTTT. The encoded protein is CASSRGRHANTGELFF.

The table lists this clone with a few counts. The gene calls are TRBV5-6 and TRBJ1-1, with no clear D. V was clipped by 2 bases and J by 1 base, with 12 bases between them. The CDR3 covers 15 residues. Germline lookup yields CDR1 SGHDT and CDR2 YYEEEE. This CDR3 is CASSFFAGWNTEAFF. CDR3 DNA sequence: TGTGCCAGCAGCTTTTTTGCAGGATGGAACACTGAAGCTTTCTTT.

This clone was recorded a few times. This chain's CDR3 is CASSLDRVSTEAFF. The CDR3 nucleotides read TGTGCCAGCTCCCTGGACAGGGTGAGCACTGAAGCTTTCTTT. The V call is TRBV9, the J call TRBJ1-1, with 8 bases lining up with TRBD1. Germline CDR1 SGDLS, CDR2 YYNGEE. The CDR3 runs to 14 residues. V shed 7 bases, J shed 4 bases, and the junction held 9 bases outside the gene matches.

In its sample, this clone was seen a few times. This chain links TRBV19 with TRBJ2-7, with D uncertain. The CDR3 is 14 amino acids. The V gene's germline CDR1 is LNHDA and CDR2 SQIVND (reference sequence). V lost 4 bases and J lost 2, with 12 bases in between. CDR3 region: CASSNQVQAYEQYF. The CDR3 nucleotides read TGTGCCAGTAGTAATCAGGTTCAAGCCTACGAGCAGTACTTC.

The rearrangement uses TRBV7-9 and TRBJ1-1, with a weak D call TRBD1 (5 bases). The V gene's germline CDR1 is SEHNR and CDR2 FQNEAQ (reference sequence). The CDR3 sequence is 15 residues long. Trimming shortened V by 1 base and J by 1 base, and 10 bases separated the two germline ends. CDR3 bases: TGTGCCAGCAGCTTAGACCTCGGACAGAACACTGAAGCTTTCTTT. As protein: CASSLDLGQNTEAFF.

J is TRBJ2-6 and V is TRBV2; 7 nucleotides match TRBD1. V lost 2 bases, J lost 0 bases, and 7 bases stayed unmatched. CDR3 length equals 18 residues. Germline lookup yields CDR1 SNHLY and CDR2 FYNNEI. The CDR3: CASSEKGAGLSGANVLTF. The CDR3 coding sequence is TGTGCCAGCAGTGAAAAGGGGGCAGGGCTCTCTGGGGCCAACGTCCTGACTTTC.